This TCR beta chain came from a study of PD-L1 blockade in urothelial cancer (dated by TCRdb to the late 2010s). Broadly, across the study: Therapy was started in the mid-2010s for all patients, and atezolizumab 1,200 mg was administered intravenously every 3 weeks. About 85% of the roughly 29 patients were identified as males with urothelial cancer of bladder origin, and a prior smoking history was reported by 18 of 29 patients. An ECOG performance status of 0 or 1 was recorded for the patients, and 0 to 3 prior chemotherapy regimens had been received by the patients. Blood samples were analyzed at 3 weeks after treatment start (second dose) and at 6 weeks after treatment start. Blood samples gave median yields of roughly 150,000 T cells and approximately 80,000 unique TCRs, along with a median clonality of 0.080. Somatic, immune and clinical correlates of response to PD-L1 blockade with atezolizumab in urothelial cancer were the focus of an exploratory multi-omic analysis. Pretreatment tumor samples, along with matched peripheral blood collected serially before and after atezolizumab treatment, underwent TCR sequencing. Durable clinical benefit meant progression-free survival longer than 6 months, and TCR features were also tested against progression-free and overall survival. In the same patients, whole exome sequencing and RNA sequencing of pretreatment tumors were performed in addition to TCR sequencing. Several patients reached durable clinical benefit, while some 19 patients did not. Twenty-nine patients had pretreatment blood TCR-seq, 24 had at least one posttreatment blood collection, and 24 had tumor TCR-seq.

Synthetic TCR analog templates were spiked into each PCR to estimate absolute template abundance from read counts. TCRbeta CDR3 regions were amplified from genomic DNA with bias-controlled V and J gene primers using the immunoSEQ assay. Rearranged TCRbeta segments were sequenced at approximately 20X coverage. Per the source publication's procedure: Sequencing errors were corrected by clustering and CDR3s were annotated against IMGT to assign V, D and J genes. Out-of-frame and stop-codon sequences were excluded, and only productive TCRbeta rearrangements were used in downstream analyses. Clonality was computed as one minus Shannon entropy normalized by the log of the number of unique productive sequences. Clones differing between time points or between blood and tumor were identified using Fisher's exact test with Benjamini-Hochberg correction, with an adjusted p below 0.01 applied as the threshold. This immuneACCESS table, as held by TCRdb, lists in-frame sequences with V and J called but not all clones. Of the missing ones, under half trace to an unresolved V gene in checked studies; the others have no known cause. Clonal size and the V and J genes are those of that table, whereas D and trimming came from the DNA. In all, the sample holds roughly 52,000 clones, and approximately 85% of those were seen once. The ten largest clonotypes hold about 10% of the sample.

The junction carries 9 bases between V and J, which are trimmed by 2 bases and 8 bases respectively. The germline V gene provides CDR1 MDHEN and CDR2 SYDVKM. There are 12 amino acids in the CDR3, from cysteine to phenylalanine inclusive. Left in the record is the CDR3 DNA by itself, 36 bases read in frame from the first base. What this sample's time point label stands for: pretreatment peripheral blood. The cohort included about 30 patients with locally advanced or metastatic urothelial carcinoma who were treated at Memorial Sloan Kettering on a trial protocol. Peripheral blood mononuclear cells were collected pretreatment and during treatment, at between 1 and 8 total time points per patient. The Qiagen DNeasy Blood extraction kit was used to purify genomic DNA from total PBMCs and tumor samples. Collected pretreatment and during treatment, PBMCs were isolated and stored as previously described.

Results the study describes overall, beyond this receptor: Because of the small sample size (n ≈ 30) and the many exploratory analyses performed, the results are intended to be regarded as hypothesis-generating. Improved progression-free and overall survival was associated with having pretreatment peripheral blood TCR clonality below the median. Greater expansion of tumor-associated TCR clones in peripheral blood 3 weeks after the start of treatment was observed in patients with durable benefit (n ≈ 24, p = 0.022).

On this clone itself: Its antigen remains unidentified. Nothing much larger sits one base from this clone, and base qualities are not available.

The chain is encoded by TRBV28 joined to TRBJ1-2, with the D gene too uncertain to name. This sample comprised PBMCs, obtained around atezolizumab (anti-PD-L1) treatment. The receptor was derived from a man in his 70s with urothelial cancer. The CDR3 corresponds to CASSLRGEGYTF. The DNA reads TGTGCCAGCAGTTTACGGGGTGAAGGCTACACCTTC.